This T cell receptor (beta chain) was identified during a study of blood T cell repertoires in COVID-19. Overall study context: Sources were T cells, B-cell-depleted T cells, or PBMCs; the material itself was cDNA or gDNA.

Assay used: immunoSEQ multiplex PCR; TCRdb lists only in-frame clones, some missing. The sample holds approximately 140,000 clones, almost 90% seen once. After removal of 0 bases from V and 4 bases from J, the junction contained 1 base not matched to a gene. The germline CDR1 and CDR2 sequences are SGHRS and YFSETQ. This CDR3 has 16 residues. This clone was seen a handful of times. The sequenced sample consisted of peripheral blood. This clonotype was sampled from a woman aged 55-69 years with acute or convalescent COVID-19. The chain carries TRBV5-1 and TRBJ2-3; 14 positions match TRBD2. CDR3 in amino acids: CASSLEGLAGADTQYF. The CDR3, as DNA: TGCGCCAGCAGCTTGGAGGGACTAGCGGGGGCAGATACGCAGTATTTT.